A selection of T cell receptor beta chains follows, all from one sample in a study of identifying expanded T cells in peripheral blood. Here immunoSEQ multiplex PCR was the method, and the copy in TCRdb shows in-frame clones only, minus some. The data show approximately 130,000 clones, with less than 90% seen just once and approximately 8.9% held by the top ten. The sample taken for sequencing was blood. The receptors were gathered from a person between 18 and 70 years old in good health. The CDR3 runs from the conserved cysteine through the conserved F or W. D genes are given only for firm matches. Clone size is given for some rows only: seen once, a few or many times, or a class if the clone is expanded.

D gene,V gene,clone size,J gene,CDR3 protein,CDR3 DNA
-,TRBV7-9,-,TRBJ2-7,CASSSWVRGLYEQYF,TGTGCCAGCAGTTCCTGGGTTCGGGGGCTCTACGAGCAGTACTTC
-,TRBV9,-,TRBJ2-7,CASSVLGAGEQYF,TGTGCCAGCAGCGTATTAGGGGCCGGGGAGCAGTACTTC
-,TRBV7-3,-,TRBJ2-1,CASSLDLGEQFF,TGTGCCAGCAGCTTAGACCTTGGTGAGCAGTTCTTC
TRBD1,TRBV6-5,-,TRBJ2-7,CASSPGGLHEQYF,TGTGCCAGCTCTCCAGGGGGTCTTCACGAGCAGTACTTC
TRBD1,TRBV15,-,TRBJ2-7,CATSRPGDRQANEQYF,TGTGCCACCAGCAGACCGGGGGACAGGCAGGCCAACGAGCAGTACTTC
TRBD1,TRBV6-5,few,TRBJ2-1,CASSRGQGLSNEQFF,TGTGCCAGCAGTAGGGGACAGGGGTTGAGCAATGAGCAGTTCTTC
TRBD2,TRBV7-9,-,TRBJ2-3,CASSLALAGGTDTQYF,TGTGCCAGCAGCTTAGCACTAGCGGGGGGCACAGATACGCAGTATTTT
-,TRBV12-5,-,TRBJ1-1,CASGLDGVTEAFF,TGTGCTAGTGGTTTGGACGGGGTAACTGAAGCTTTCTTT
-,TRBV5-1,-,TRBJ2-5,CASSLESGRVLKETQYF,TGCGCCAGCAGCTTGGAGTCGGGAAGGGTCTTGAAAGAGACCCAGTACTTC
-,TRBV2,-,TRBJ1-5,CASSDGENQPQHF,TGTGCCAGCAGTGACGGGGAAAATCAGCCCCAGCATTTT
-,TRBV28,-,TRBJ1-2,CASSLKGRVYGYTF,TGTGCCAGCAGTTTGAAGGGTCGGGTGTATGGCTACACCTTC
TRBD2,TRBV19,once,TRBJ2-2,CASVPLAGGRNTGELFF,TGTGCCAGCGTACCTCTAGCGGGAGGAAGGAACACCGGGGAGCTGTTTTTT
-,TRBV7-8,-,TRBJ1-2,CASSLGTGHGYTF,TGTGCCAGCAGCTTAGGTACAGGGCACGGCTACACCTTC
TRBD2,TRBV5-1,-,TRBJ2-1,CASSDASGPNEQFF,TGCGCCAGCAGCGACGCTAGCGGCCCCAATGAGCAGTTCTTC
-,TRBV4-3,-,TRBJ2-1,CASSQELSNEQFF,TGCGCCAGCAGCCAAGAACTATCCAATGAGCAGTTCTTC
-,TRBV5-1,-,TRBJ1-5,CASSLGTGLRGQPQHF,TGCGCCAGCAGCTTAGGTACGGGCTTGAGAGGTCAGCCCCAGCATTTT
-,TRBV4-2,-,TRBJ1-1,CASSQVSEGLRTEAFF,TGTGCCAGCAGCCAAGTCAGCGAGGGGCTGCGCACTGAAGCTTTCTTT
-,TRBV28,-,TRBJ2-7,CASSPGGPSSYEQYF,TGTGCCAGCAGCCCCGGGGGTCCTAGCTCCTACGAGCAGTACTTC
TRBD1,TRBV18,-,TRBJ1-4,CASSPTGFNEKLFF,TGTGCCAGCTCACCGACAGGGTTTAATGAAAAACTGTTTTTT
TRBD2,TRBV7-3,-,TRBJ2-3,CASSLMTSGRALDTQYF,TGTGCCAGCAGCTTAATGACTAGCGGGAGGGCCCTGGATACGCAGTATTTT
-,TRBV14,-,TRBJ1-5,CASSQASNQPQHF,TGTGCCAGCAGCCAGGCGAGCAATCAGCCCCAGCATTTT
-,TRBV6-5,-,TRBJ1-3,CASSWSGEENTIYF,TGTGCCAGCAGTTGGTCAGGGGAGGAAAACACCATATATTTT
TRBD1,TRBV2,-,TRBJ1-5,CASRSGTGAPQPQHF,TGTGCCAGCAGGTCCGGGACAGGGGCTCCTCAGCCCCAGCATTTT
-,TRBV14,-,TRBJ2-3,CASSQDYNSDTQYF,TGTGCCAGCAGCCAAGACTATAACTCAGATACGCAGTATTTT
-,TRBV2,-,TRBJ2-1,CASSGKGGRDEQFF,TGTGCCAGCAGTGGGAAAGGGGGAAGGGATGAGCAGTTCTTC
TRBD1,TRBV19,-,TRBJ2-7,CASSPGQGGIVREQYF,TGTGCCAGTAGTCCGGGACAGGGGGGAATTGTCCGCGAGCAGTACTTC
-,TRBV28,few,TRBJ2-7,CASRYDHSTYEQYF,TGTGCCAGCAGGTATGACCACTCTACCTACGAGCAGTACTTC
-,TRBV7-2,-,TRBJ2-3,CASSPTGNADTQYF,TGTGCCAGCAGCCCGACGGGGAACGCAGATACGCAGTATTTT
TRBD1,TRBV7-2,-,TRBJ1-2,CASSSQDQTGNYGYTF,TGTGCCAGCAGCTCCCAGGATCAGACAGGGAACTATGGCTACACCTTC
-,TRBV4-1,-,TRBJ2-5,CASSQVMAEETQYF,TGCGCCAGCAGCCAAGTTATGGCGGAAGAGACCCAGTACTTC
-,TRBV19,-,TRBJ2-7,CASSMQGGDEQYF,TGTGCCAGTAGTATGCAGGGTGGGGACGAGCAGTACTTC
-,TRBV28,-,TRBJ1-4,CATLGGYEKLFF,TGTGCCACCTTGGGGGGATATGAAAAACTGTTTTTT
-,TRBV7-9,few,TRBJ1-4,CASSFGGEKLFF,TGTGCCAGCAGCTTCGGCGGTGAAAAACTGTTTTTT
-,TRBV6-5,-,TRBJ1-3,CASSSSAFSGNTIYF,TGTGCCAGCAGTTCTTCAGCCTTCTCTGGAAACACCATATATTTT
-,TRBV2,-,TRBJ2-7,CASSDPGRYEQYF,TGTGCCAGCAGTGACCCAGGGCGCTACGAGCAGTACTTC
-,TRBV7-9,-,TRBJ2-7,CASSLQNEQYF,TGTGCCAGCAGCCTCCAAAACGAGCAGTACTTC
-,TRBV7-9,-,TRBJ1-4,CASSLAGSSSGKLFF,TGTGCCAGCAGCTTAGCGGGTTCCAGCAGTGGAAAACTGTTTTTT
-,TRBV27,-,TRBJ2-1,CASSLLTRFEQFF,TGTGCCAGCAGTTTACTTACGCGTTTTGAGCAGTTCTTC
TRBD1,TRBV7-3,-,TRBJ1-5,CASSAGGPGQPQHF,TGTGCCAGCAGCGCAGGGGGGCCCGGGCAGCCCCAGCATTTT
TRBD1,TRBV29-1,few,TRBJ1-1,CSVESQGRFTEAFF,TGCAGCGTAGAATCACAGGGGCGATTTACTGAAGCTTTCTTT
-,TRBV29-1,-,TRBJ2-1,CSVARNEQFF,TGCAGCGTGGCTCGTAATGAGCAGTTCTTC
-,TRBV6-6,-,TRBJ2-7,CASSYSGVDEQYF,TGTGCCAGCAGTTACTCGGGGGTTGACGAGCAGTACTTC
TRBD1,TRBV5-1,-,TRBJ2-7,CASSLGTGHLYEQYF,TGCGCCAGCAGCCTCGGGACAGGGCATCTCTACGAGCAGTACTTC
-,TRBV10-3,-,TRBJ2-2,CAISERSDRNTGELFF,TGTGCCATCAGTGAAAGATCGGACAGGAACACCGGGGAGCTGTTTTTT
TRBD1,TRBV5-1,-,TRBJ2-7,CASSLYWGQGSEQYF,TGCGCCAGCAGCTTGTACTGGGGACAGGGGAGCGAGCAGTACTTC
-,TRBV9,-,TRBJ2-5,CASSVGGNSQETQYF,TGTGCCAGCAGCGTAGGAGGGAACTCCCAAGAGACCCAGTACTTC
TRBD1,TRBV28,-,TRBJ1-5,CATHRGGGNQPQHF,TGTGCCACCCACAGGGGCGGAGGCAATCAGCCCCAGCATTTT
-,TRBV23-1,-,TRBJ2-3,CASSQEGPGRQVTSTDTQYF,TGCGCCAGCAGTCAAGAGGGACCGGGGAGACAAGTTACTAGCACAGATACGCAGTATTTT